A single sample gave rise to the 26 T cell receptor beta chains below, sequenced in a study of identical twins. TCRdb re-called the 5' RACE reads through MiXCR, storing one row per CDR3 protein. The sample has 400,000 to 500,000 distinct CDR3 sequences; about 18% are singletons. Sequenced input: naive T cells sorted from blood. The receptors shown here come from a man over 45 in good health.

This clonotype was seen only a few times. The chain couples TRBV4-3 to TRBJ2-4; D ambiguous. The germline V and J ends were trimmed by 0 bases and 0 bases, with 12 bases remaining between them. Germline V CDR1 and CDR2: LGHNA, YSLEER. The CDR3 extends over 17 amino acids. In DNA, the CDR3 is TGCGCCAGCAGCCAAGATACGAGGCCGCTAGCCAAAAACATTCAGTACTTC. It translates to CASSQDTRPLAKNIQYF.

This clonotype has at least ten counts. J is TRBJ2-2 and V is TRBV10-3; 7 nucleotides agree with TRBD1. CDR3 length: 16 residues. V gave up 2 bases and J gave up 0 bases; unmatched junction bases: 3. Germline assignment: CDR1 ENHRY and CDR2 SYGVKD. In DNA form, the CDR3 reads TGTGCCATCAGTGAGGACAGGGTCGCGAACACCGGGGAGCTGTTTTTT. Amino acids: CAISEDRVANTGELFF.

The sample holds a few counts of this clonotype. This chain links TRBV12-3 or TRBV12-4 with TRBJ2-7, with 10 bases matching TRBD1. V dropped 7 bases and J dropped 0; count of bases not matched to a gene: 3. The CDR3 spans 14 residues. Written as DNA, the CDR3 is TGTGCCAGCACCGGGACAGGGGCCTCCTACGAGCAGTACTTC. It is translated as CASTGTGASYEQYF.

V gene TRBV25-1 combines with J gene TRBJ2-1; possibly TRBD1 or TRBD2 for D (5 bases each). This CDR3 spans 15 amino acids. Germline V gene data show CDR1 as MGHDK and CDR2 as SYGVNS. Between the trimmed V and J ends, which lost 4 bases and 5 bases, there was a span of 15 bases. CDR3 nucleotide sequence: TGTGCCAGCAGTGTCTTGATGGGACGGGACAATGAGCAGTTCTTC. Encoded protein: CASSVLMGRDNEQFF.

The J gene is TRBJ1-1, the V gene TRBV6-2 or TRBV6-3; TRBD1 might be the D (6 bases). Germline V gene sequence: CDR1 MNHEY, CDR2 SVGEGT. The CDR3 contains 18 residues. Trimming took off 3 bases at V and 5 bases at J, with 25 bases between the two ends. CDR3 DNA: TGTGCCAGCAGTTATCCCCCCTATTTGGCGGGGGCGAATACTGAAGCTTTCTTT. Its translation: CASSYPPYLAGANTEAFF.

This clonotype has ten or more counts. The CDR3 DNA follows: TGTGCCAGCTCACCCCTGGGGGGCTCCAATGAGCAGTTCTTC. The encoded protein is CASSPLGGSNEQFF. The genes are TRBV18 and TRBJ2-1; D assignment may be TRBD1 or TRBD2 (6 bases each). From germline, CDR1 is KGHSH and CDR2 LQKENI. Trimming left V 3 bases short and J 6 bases short, with 12 bases between. The CDR3 sequence is 14 residues long. Full variable domain (remainder filled in from reference TRBV18 and TRBJ2-1): NAGVMQNPRHLVRRRGQEARLRCSPMKGHSHVYWYRQLPEEGLKFMVYLQKENIIDESGMPKERFSAEFPKEGPSILRIQQVVRGDSAAYFCASSPLGGSNEQFFGPGTRLTVL.

The chain is built from TRBV6-4 and TRBJ2-3; 10 bases match TRBD2. This CDR3 is 17 amino acids long. Trimming took 5 bases from V and 2 from J; bases not matched to a gene: 10. Germline CDR1 reads MRHNA; CDR2 reads SNTAGT. The CDR3 DNA sequence: TGTGCCAGCAGTCGCGGCCCCAGCGGGGGGGCCACAGATACGCAGTATTTT. This gives the protein CASSRGPSGGATDTQYF.

This clonotype occurred many times. This chain joins TRBV11-2 and TRBJ2-1, with a tentative D call TRBD1 (6 bases). CDR3 length equals 14 residues. CDR1 is SGHAT and CDR2 is FQNNGV in the germline V gene. The V end was cut by 4 bases, the J end by 3 bases, with 10 bases between. Written as DNA, the CDR3 is TGTGCCAGCAGCTCAAACAGGGACTACAATGAGCAGTTCTTC. This sequence encodes CASSSNRDYNEQFF.

The chain is built from TRBV7-3 and TRBJ1-1; no clear D gene. The CDR3 is 14 residues long. With 6 bases removed from V and 0 bases from J, the gap between germline ends came to 11 bases. Germline CDR1 reads SGHTA; CDR2 reads FQGTGA. The CDR3 region has the DNA TGTGCCAGCAGTCCGACTAACATGAACACTGAAGCTTTCTTT. This encodes CASSPTNMNTEAFF. The full variable domain, completed using reference TRBV7-3 and TRBJ1-1, is GAGVSQTPSNKVTEKGKYVELRCDPISGHTALYWYRQSLGQGPEFLIYFQGTGAADDSGLPNDRFFAVRPEGSVSTLKIQRTERGDSAVYLCASSPTNMNTEAFFGQGTRLTVV.

The sample holds a few counts of this clonotype. The chain couples TRBV11-1 to TRBJ2-1; 14 positions match TRBD2. CDR1 and CDR2 (germline): SGHAT, FQDESV (reference sequence). The junction had 7 bases not matched to a gene; V was cut back by 3 bases and J by 0 bases. The CDR3 runs 19 residues. The CDR3 is CASSFGLAGGRSSYNEQFF. For the CDR3, the DNA is TGTGCCAGCAGCTTCGGACTAGCGGGAGGCCGGAGCTCCTACAATGAGCAGTTCTTC.

This clonotype was found a few times. The rearrangement links TRBV6-5 to TRBJ2-5, with D perhaps TRBD1 (6 bases). The CDR3 length is 15 residues. V was trimmed by 0 bases and J by 2 bases, leaving 10 bases between them. Per the germline V gene, CDR1 is MNHEY and CDR2 is SVGAGI. CDR3 DNA: TGTGCCAGCAGTTACTCTGGACAGAAGCAAGAGACCCAGTACTTC. This encodes CASSYSGQKQETQYF.

The CDR3 nucleotides read TGTGCCAGCATGGGTGTTTCTTCCTACGAGCAGTACTTC. As protein: CASMGVSSYEQYF. V and J are TRBV6-2 or TRBV6-3 and TRBJ2-7; D gene unclear. Germline V gene sequence: CDR1 MNHEY, CDR2 SVGEGT. The CDR3 length is 13 residues. The V and J ends lost 7 bases and 1 base respectively, with 11 bases between them.

This clonotype was detected a few times. The gene calls are TRBV20-1 and TRBJ1-5, with TRBD1 identical over 7 bases. V trimming: 5 bases; J trimming: 0 bases; junction bases outside the gene matches: 16. The CDR3 loop spans 18 amino acids. Germline V lookup: CDR1 DFQATT, CDR2 SNEGSKA (reference sequence). The CDR3 DNA is TGCAGTGCTCGGAGGACAGGCGACTTACTCTATAGCAATCAGCCCCAGCATTTT. Amino acid sequence: CSARRTGDLLYSNQPQHF.

J is TRBJ2-1 and V is TRBV12-3 or TRBV12-4, with a tentative D call TRBD2 (5 bases). This CDR3 spans 14 amino acids. Trimming took off 3 bases at V and 5 bases at J, with 11 bases between the two ends. Here the CDR3 DNA reads TGTGCCAGCAGTTTCGTCGGGCGGGACAATGAGCAGTTCTTC. It yields the protein CASSFVGRDNEQFF.

Ten or more counts support this clonotype. The V and J genes are TRBV7-7 and TRBJ2-3; D remains unclear. The length of the CDR3 is 15 residues. Germline-derived CDR1 and CDR2 are SSHAT and FNYEAQ (reference sequence). The ends were cut back, 5 bases at V and 1 base at J, with 13 bases in the middle. The CDR3 sequence: CASSPGLEGTDTQYF. The CDR3 coding sequence is TGTGCCAGCAGCCCCGGGCTAGAGGGCACAGATACGCAGTATTTT. The full variable domain, with the rest looked up from reference TRBV7-7 and TRBJ2-3, is GAGVSQSPRYKVTKRGQDVTLRCDPISSHATLYWYQQALGQGPEFLTYFNYEAQPDKSGLPSDRFSAERPEGSISTLTIQRTEQRDSAMYRCASSPGLEGTDTQYFGPGTRLTVL.

V and J are TRBV20-1 and TRBJ2-5; 7 bases line up with TRBD2. The CDR3 has 16 amino acids. J was trimmed by 2 bases and V by 5 bases; bases with no gene match: 14. Germline V CDR1 and CDR2: DFQATT, SNEGSKA (reference sequence). The CDR3 coding sequence is TGCAGTGCTGTGGGGTTGACTAGCCTGATGCAAGAGACCCAGTACTTC. Its translation is CSAVGLTSLMQETQYF.

This clonotype showed up many times. The chain couples TRBV4-2 to TRBJ2-7; 7 bases are a match to TRBD1. The CDR3 consists of 15 residues. CDR1 is LGHNA and CDR2 is YNFKEQ in the germline V gene. The trim removed 0 bases at V and 6 bases at J, leaving 8 bases unmatched. The CDR3: CASSQDHRGAREQYF. The CDR3 bases are TGTGCCAGCAGCCAAGATCACAGGGGTGCTCGCGAGCAGTACTTC.

This clonotype was counted at least ten times. The chain recombines TRBV20-1 with TRBJ2-1; 7 positions agree with TRBD2. J gave up 3 bases and V 0 bases, and 11 bases lay outside the gene matches. Per germline, CDR1 DFQATT and CDR2 SNEGSKA (reference sequence). The CDR3 has 17 amino acids. In DNA, the CDR3 is TGCAGTGCTAGAGATCTGGAGCAGCGGGATAACTACAATGAGCAGTTCTTC. This codes for CSARDLEQRDNYNEQFF.

This clonotype was picked up many times. The rearrangement links TRBV7-2 to TRBJ2-7, with 7 bases aligning to TRBD1. Germline CDR1 is SGHTA and CDR2 is FQGNSA. This CDR3 has 16 residues. With V trimmed by 8 bases and J by 0 bases, 13 bases remained unmatched. The CDR3 loop is CASGPGGRGFSYEQYF. CDR3 DNA sequence: TGTGCCAGCGGACCGGGCGGCAGGGGGTTCTCCTACGAGCAGTACTTC.

This clonotype showed up many times. Here the CDR3 reads CSAHRGLARYNEQFF. The CDR3 DNA sequence: TGCAGTGCTCATAGGGGACTAGCGCGCTACAATGAGCAGTTCTTC. This chain joins TRBV20-1 and TRBJ2-1; 10 bases agree with TRBD2. The trim removed 5 bases at V and 3 bases at J, leaving 7 bases unmatched. This CDR3 has 15 amino acids. Germline CDR1 is DFQATT and CDR2 is SNEGSKA (reference sequence).

The chain couples TRBV10-3 to TRBJ2-5; D not resolved. The CDR3 is 13 amino acids. Trimming stripped 2 bases from V and 9 bases from J, with 13 bases between. Germline values: CDR1 ENHRY, CDR2 SYGVKD. The CDR3 nucleotides read TGTGCCATCAGTGAGCAGGCCCCCGAGGCCCAGTACTTC. It is translated as CAISEQAPEAQYF.

The chain employs TRBV5-1 and TRBJ2-1, with D possibly matching TRBD1 (6 bases). Trimming stripped 0 bases from V and 2 bases from J, with 9 bases between. CDR3 length equals 15 residues. The germline V gene has CDR1 SGHRS and CDR2 YFSETQ. CDR3 coding DNA: TGCGCCAGCAGCTTGGAACAGGGAACCTACAATGAGCAGTTCTTC. Its translation is CASSLEQGTYNEQFF.

This clonotype was recorded at least ten times. At one end, the junction sequence differs from germline, possibly due to a read error. The chain combines TRBV12-3 or TRBV12-4 with TRBJ2-7, with D perhaps matching TRBD2 (6 bases). The CDR3 extends over 14 amino acids. As DNA, the CDR3 is TGTGCCAGCAGTGCTAGCGATCGCCCCTACGAGAAGTACTTC. Residues: CASSASDRPYEKYF.

This clonotype occurred many times. V usage is TRBV6-1 and J usage is TRBJ2-2; a weak D match, TRBD1 (5 bases). The CDR3 is made up of 13 amino acids. The germline CDR1 and CDR2 sequences are MNHNS and SASEGT. V was cut by 5 bases and J by 6 bases, with 10 bases left in between. CDR3 bases: TGTGCCAGCAGTCCTGTAGGGGCCGGGGAGCTGTTTTTT. Amino acids: CASSPVGAGELFF.

This clonotype was picked up many times. The gene calls are TRBV10-3 and TRBJ2-1, with 8 bases fitting TRBD2. The V segment lost 6 bases and the J segment 11 bases; nucleotides outside the gene matches: 15. The V gene's germline CDR1 is ENHRY and CDR2 SYGVKD. There are 15 residues in the CDR3. DNA of the CDR3: TGTGCCATCAGGGCGTACGGGAGGGCCGGTAATCAGCAGTTCTTC. Protein sequence: CAIRAYGRAGNQQFF.

This clonotype occurred many times. The chain recombines TRBV6-1 with TRBJ2-4, with D uncertain. CDR3 length: 16 amino acids. Trimming removed 4 bases from V and 0 bases from J, with 13 bases in between. Germline lookup yields CDR1 MNHNS and CDR2 SASEGT. CDR3 DNA: TGTGCCAGCAGTGGTCGGCCTCCCGAAGCCAAAAACATTCAGTACTTC. Translated: CASSGRPPEAKNIQYF.